This T cell receptor beta chain derives from a study of blood T cell repertoires in COVID-19. The repertoire was sequenced with immunoSEQ multiplex PCR; TCRdb's copy has only in-frame clones and lacks some. The table shows 150,000 to 200,000 clones, with 75% to 90% occurring only once. Notes on this clone: Other DNA sequences in the sample encode the same CDR3.

The V and J ends lost 6 bases and 7 bases respectively, with 10 bases between them. The CDR3 is made up of 12 amino acids. In germline, CDR1 is LGHDT, CDR2 YNNKEL (reference sequence). What was sequenced was peripheral blood. The genes are TRBV3-1 (or the pseudogene TRBV3-2) and TRBJ1-5, with a possible D match to TRBD1 (6 bases). The sequence was obtained from a man between 60 and 75 years old with acute or convalescent COVID-19. The CDR3 DNA sequence: TGTGCCAGCAGTCAACAGGGACAGCCCCAGCATTTT. It encodes CASSQQGQPQHF.